This is a list of T cell receptor beta chains from one sample in a study of long-term antiretroviral therapy in people with HIV. Libraries were prepared by immunoSEQ multiplex PCR; TCRdb keeps only in-frame clonotypes and omits some of them. This sample has fewer than 25,000 clones, with 85% to 90% found just once. The starting material was unsorted PBMCs, obtained 2.3 years after starting antiretroviral therapy. All receptors derive from a man in his sixties with HIV. The CDR3 runs from the conserved cysteine through the conserved F or W. Each record gives: D gene, J gene, clone size, V gene, CDR3 protein, CDR3 DNA. A D gene is named only where the DNA matches it firmly. Clone size is shown for a subset of rows, as once, few, many or a class of expanded clone.

d_call: -; j_call: TRBJ2-5; clone_size: once; v_call: TRBV6-5; cdr3_aa: CASSYREWETQYF; cdr3_nt: TGTGCCAGCAGTTACAGGGAGTGGGAGACCCAGTACTTC
d_call: -; j_call: TRBJ2-2; clone_size: -; v_call: TRBV11-2; cdr3_aa: CASSFERSAGELFF; cdr3_nt: TGTGCCAGCAGCTTCGAGAGGAGTGCCGGGGAGCTGTTTTTT
d_call: -; j_call: TRBJ2-5; clone_size: -; v_call: TRBV18; cdr3_aa: CASSPIQETQYF; cdr3_nt: TGTGCCAGCTCACCGATCCAAGAGACCCAGTACTTC
d_call: TRBD1; j_call: TRBJ1-2; clone_size: -; v_call: TRBV5-1; cdr3_aa: CASSLSDREYGYTF; cdr3_nt: TGCGCCAGCAGCTTGAGCGACAGGGAGTATGGCTACACCTTC
d_call: -; j_call: TRBJ1-2; clone_size: few; v_call: TRBV20-1; cdr3_aa: CSAGMDYGYTF; cdr3_nt: TGCAGTGCGGGGATGGACTATGGCTACACCTTC
d_call: -; j_call: TRBJ2-2; clone_size: -; v_call: TRBV6-6; cdr3_aa: CASSYTGVPNTGELFF; cdr3_nt: TGTGCCAGCAGTTACACGGGGGTACCGAACACCGGGGAGCTGTTTTTT
d_call: -; j_call: TRBJ1-1; clone_size: -; v_call: TRBV28; cdr3_aa: CASSFLTGNTEAFF; cdr3_nt: TGTGCCAGCAGTTTCCTTACAGGGAACACTGAAGCTTTCTTT
d_call: TRBD1; j_call: TRBJ1-4; clone_size: -; v_call: TRBV28; cdr3_aa: CASSSPGGYEKLFF; cdr3_nt: TGTGCCAGCAGTTCGCCAGGGGGTTATGAAAAACTGTTTTTT
d_call: TRBD1; j_call: TRBJ1-5; clone_size: -; v_call: TRBV9; cdr3_aa: CASSFGQGGQPQHF; cdr3_nt: TGTGCCAGCAGCTTCGGACAGGGTGGTCAGCCCCAGCATTTT
d_call: -; j_call: TRBJ2-2; clone_size: -; v_call: TRBV7-2; cdr3_aa: CASSLDGGSDTGELFF; cdr3_nt: TGTGCCAGCAGCTTAGATGGGGGATCGGACACCGGGGAGCTGTTTTTT
d_call: TRBD1; j_call: TRBJ2-7; clone_size: -; v_call: TRBV4-2; cdr3_aa: CASSQGTGNYEQYF; cdr3_nt: TGTGCCAGCAGCCAGGGGACAGGAAACTACGAGCAGTACTTC
d_call: -; j_call: TRBJ1-2; clone_size: -; v_call: TRBV5-5; cdr3_aa: CASSIGPIDVGRYGYTF; cdr3_nt: TGTGCCAGCAGCATCGGACCGATAGACGTAGGGCGATATGGCTACACCTTC
d_call: -; j_call: TRBJ2-7; clone_size: -; v_call: TRBV7-7; cdr3_aa: CASSLDLGAAQYF; cdr3_nt: TGTGCCAGCAGCTTAGATCTGGGTGCCGCGCAGTACTTC
d_call: -; j_call: TRBJ1-2; clone_size: -; v_call: TRBV7-2; cdr3_aa: CASTSLGVSYGYTF; cdr3_nt: TGTGCCAGCACCAGTCTCGGGGTGAGCTATGGCTACACCTTC
d_call: TRBD1; j_call: TRBJ1-1; clone_size: once; v_call: TRBV2; cdr3_aa: CASSGSGTGELAAFF; cdr3_nt: TGTGCCAGCAGCGGATCCGGGACAGGCGAGCTCGCGGCTTTCTTT
d_call: -; j_call: TRBJ1-6; clone_size: -; v_call: TRBV28; cdr3_aa: CASSFDFRGNSPLHF; cdr3_nt: TGTGCCAGCAGTTTTGATTTCAGGGGAAATTCACCCCTCCACTTT
d_call: TRBD2; j_call: TRBJ2-3; clone_size: -; v_call: TRBV30; cdr3_aa: CAWRLAGQGTDTQYF; cdr3_nt: TGTGCCTGGAGACTAGCGGGACAGGGCACAGATACGCAGTATTTT
d_call: -; j_call: TRBJ2-7; clone_size: -; v_call: TRBV7-9; cdr3_aa: CASSIDSHWGEQYF; cdr3_nt: TGTGCCAGCAGCATTGACAGTCACTGGGGTGAGCAGTACTTC
d_call: -; j_call: TRBJ2-4; clone_size: -; v_call: TRBV6-1; cdr3_aa: CASSEGGFWELKNIQYF; cdr3_nt: TGTGCCAGCAGTGAAGGGGGGTTTTGGGAACTTAAAAACATTCAGTACTTC
d_call: -; j_call: TRBJ1-2; clone_size: once; v_call: TRBV18; cdr3_aa: CASSPSQGMSYGYTF; cdr3_nt: TGTGCCAGCTCACCATCGCAGGGGATGAGCTATGGCTACACCTTC
d_call: TRBD2; j_call: TRBJ2-3; clone_size: -; v_call: TRBV5-1; cdr3_aa: CASSPISTSVNTQYF; cdr3_nt: TGCGCCAGCAGCCCCATATCTACTAGCGTGAATACGCAGTATTTT
d_call: TRBD2; j_call: TRBJ2-4; clone_size: -; v_call: TRBV5-6; cdr3_aa: CASSGTSGGFLAKNIQYF; cdr3_nt: TGTGCCAGCAGCGGGACTAGCGGGGGGTTTCTAGCCAAAAACATTCAGTACTTC
d_call: -; j_call: TRBJ1-1; clone_size: -; v_call: TRBV7-8; cdr3_aa: CASSYNREVTEAFF; cdr3_nt: TGTGCCAGCAGTTACAACCGGGAGGTAACTGAAGCTTTCTTT
d_call: TRBD1; j_call: TRBJ2-1; clone_size: -; v_call: TRBV27; cdr3_aa: CASSSDRGSYNEQFF; cdr3_nt: TGTGCCAGCAGTTCGGACAGGGGTTCCTACAATGAGCAGTTCTTC
d_call: -; j_call: TRBJ1-6; clone_size: -; v_call: TRBV9; cdr3_aa: CASSARSSYNSPLHF; cdr3_nt: TGTGCCAGCAGCGCCAGGAGCTCCTATAATTCACCCCTCCACTTT
d_call: TRBD2; j_call: TRBJ2-1; clone_size: -; v_call: TRBV9; cdr3_aa: CASSVGAAGGSYNEQFF; cdr3_nt: TGTGCCAGCAGCGTAGGGGCGGCGGGGGGCTCCTACAATGAGCAGTTCTTC
d_call: -; j_call: TRBJ1-5; clone_size: -; v_call: TRBV28; cdr3_aa: CGSQGYYQPQHF; cdr3_nt: TGTGGTTCCCAGGGCTATTATCAGCCCCAGCATTTT
d_call: TRBD1; j_call: TRBJ1-5; clone_size: -; v_call: TRBV7-9; cdr3_aa: CASSQGGARSNQPQHF; cdr3_nt: TGTGCCAGCAGCCAGGGGGGGGCGCGGAGCAATCAGCCCCAGCATTTT
d_call: -; j_call: TRBJ1-6; clone_size: -; v_call: TRBV6-5; cdr3_aa: CASTLRGRDNSPLHF; cdr3_nt: TGTGCCAGCACCCTGCGCGGCAGGGATAATTCACCCCTCCACTTT
d_call: -; j_call: TRBJ2-5; clone_size: -; v_call: TRBV14; cdr3_aa: CASSQVRGQETQYF; cdr3_nt: TGTGCCAGCAGCCAAGTTCGTGGTCAAGAGACCCAGTACTTC
d_call: TRBD2; j_call: TRBJ2-1; clone_size: -; v_call: TRBV29-1; cdr3_aa: CSVEDRTSGGYNEQFF; cdr3_nt: TGCAGCGTTGAAGATCGGACTAGCGGCGGGTACAATGAGCAGTTCTTC